Sequencing of this TCR beta chain was carried out in a study of tumor-infiltrating lymphocytes in primary liver carcinoma. The germline V gene encodes CDR1 SGHAT and CDR2 FQNNGV. CDR3 size: 13 residues. Study-level findings and limits: Overlap in tumor-adjacent and tumor-blood pairs fell below that of tumor region pairs. Representation across all five tumor regions was limited to only about 7.5-25% of top clones.

TCR beta cDNA was prepared out of roughly 500 ng total RNA by means of a constant-region primer. Three-round nested multiplex PCR performed with slightly modified ARM-PCR produced the TCR beta libraries. Two initial PCR rounds of about 11 cycles each paired TRBV1-TRBV30 forward primers with a C-beta reverse primer. Using its own MiXCR run on the multiplex PCR reads, TCRdb lists one record per CDR3 protein. The table includes some 120,000 distinct CDR3 sequences, around 60% detected once. As for this clonotype: Its specificity is unknown. One end of the junction varies from germline; a read error may be responsible.

The 20-30 mg bulk tissue piece was not sorted before simultaneous RNA and DNA extraction. The J gene is TRBJ2-1, the V gene TRBV11-2; the D gene is possibly TRBD2 (7 bases). The sequenced material came from liver tumor tissue from sampling region 3. Subset noted: tumor region T3, left-lateral pole. This TCR was recovered from a woman aged 55 to 70 with primary liver carcinoma and hepatitis B virus infection. The CDR3, as DNA: TGCGCCAGCAGCTCGTCCGGGGGGCCTGAGCAGTTCTTC. Translated: CASSSSGGPEQFF.